The T cell receptor (beta chain) under discussion was sequenced for a study of control samples from healthy donors and cancer patients. Using immunoSEQ multiplex PCR, the repertoire was profiled, and TCRdb retains in-frame clones only, with some absent. The table has 130,000 or so clones, roughly 90% seen once. V lost 1 base and J lost 5, with 12 bases in between. The CDR3 loop spans 15 amino acids. Germline CDR1 is SGHVS and CDR2 is FNYEAQ. The sample holds a few counts of this clone. The chain employs TRBV7-6 and TRBJ2-1; D gene ambiguous. Sequencing used blood. This receptor was taken from a woman between 45 and 60 years old in good health. The CDR3 sequence: CASSLGLRSNNEQFF. In DNA, the CDR3 is TGTGCCAGCAGCTTAGGGTTACGTTCTAACAATGAGCAGTTCTTC.